This TCR beta chain derives from a study of identical twins. Study-level points and caveats: Out-of-frame alpha sequences shared between twins exhibited an excess of low generation probability. Fewer insertions marked abundant cord blood beta clonotypes; young adult naive trended weakly, memory not at all.

This clonotype was seen a handful of times. The antigen is undetermined. The V segment lost 8 bases and the J segment 0 bases; nucleotides outside the gene matches: 13. The CDR3 sequence is 17 residues long. Germline V gives CDR1 MDHEN, CDR2 SYDVKM. MiXCR, applied by TCRdb to the 5' RACE reads, yields one record per CDR3 protein. This sample has 1,800,000 or so distinct CDR3 sequences; more than 30% occur once, and the top ten carry over 0.25%. Healthy Caucasians were all of the donors. Source material: cord blood. The chain joins TRBV28 to TRBJ2-1, with 7 bases aligning to TRBD2. This receptor was taken from a newborn girl in good health. In DNA form, the CDR3 reads TGTGCCAGCGTCGGGGCGGGAGAGTTAGACTCCTACAATGAGCAGTTCTTC. It translates to CASVGAGELDSYNEQFF.